This TCR beta chain is drawn from a study of T cell responses to AZD1222 COVID-19 vaccine. General observations from the study: Only after the peak T cell response were repertoires sampled. Vaccination with two AZD1222 doses was followed by a rise in Spike-specific TCR breadth and depth. Most donors were white British and more were female, and clonal diversity was possibly underestimated. The study found vaccine-associated CD4 TCRs spanning spike, dominant at 160-218 and 743-854.

This clone was seen once. No antigen is known for it. Trimming cost V 4 bases and J 8 bases, with 18 bases left between them. The CDR3 loop spans 14 amino acids. Germline lookup yields CDR1 SGHNT and CDR2 YYREEE (reference sequence). Sequencing was performed with immunoSEQ multiplex PCR; in TCRdb, only in-frame clones are kept and a portion is missing. Here the sample spans about 110,000 clones, over 80% being singletons. The sample consisted of peripheral blood, taken on day 0 of AZD1222 vaccination. This TCR was recovered from an adult in good health. The chain is built from TRBV5-4 and TRBJ1-1; TRBD1 is a possible D gene (6 bases). Written as DNA, the CDR3 is TGTGCCAGCAGCAGGACCGGGACAACGACAGAAGCTTTCTTT. Protein sequence: CASSRTGTTTEAFF.